This TCR beta chain was obtained from a study of shared clonotypes between healthy human individuals. Study findings and constraints: The small donor group covered limited genetic and exposure diversity.

Worth noting for this clone: Its antigen is not known.

Using approximately 200 ng DNA, about 30,000 T cell genomes, the sorted-subset replicate PCRs were run. Libraries were prepared by immunoSEQ multiplex PCR; TCRdb keeps only in-frame clonotypes and omits some of them. Of 780,000 or so clones detected, 72% appear once; the ten largest clones hold more than 1.5%. CDR3 length: 12 amino acids. Trimming took 1 base from V and 5 from J, leaving 6 bases between them. The germline gives CDR1 SGHRS, CDR2 YFSETQ. The clonotype comes from a woman aged 25 to 39 in good health. V gene TRBV5-1 combines with J gene TRBJ1-1; unclear D gene. Sequencing used memory CD4+ T cells sorted from blood. Noted subset: CD45RA-negative fraction. CDR3 sequence: CASSLLGTEAFF. CDR3 DNA sequence: TGCGCCAGCAGCTTGTTGGGGACTGAAGCTTTCTTT.